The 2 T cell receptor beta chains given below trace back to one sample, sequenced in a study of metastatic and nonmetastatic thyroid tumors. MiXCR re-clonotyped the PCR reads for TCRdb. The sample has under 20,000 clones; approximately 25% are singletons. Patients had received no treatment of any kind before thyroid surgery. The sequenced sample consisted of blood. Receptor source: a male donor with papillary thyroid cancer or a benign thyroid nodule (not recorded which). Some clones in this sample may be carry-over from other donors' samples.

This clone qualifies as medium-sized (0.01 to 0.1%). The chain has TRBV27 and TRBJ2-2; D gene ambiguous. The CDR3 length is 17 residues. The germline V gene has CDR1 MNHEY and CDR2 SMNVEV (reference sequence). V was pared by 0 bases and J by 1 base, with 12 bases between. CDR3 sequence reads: CASSLSLLFGNTGELFF. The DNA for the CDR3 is TGTGCCAGCAGTTTATCCCTCCTCTTTGGGAACACCGGGGAGCTGTTTTTT.

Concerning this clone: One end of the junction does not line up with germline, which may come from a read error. The CDR3 region is CARSPRDSMGYVQYF. The CDR3 DNA is TGTGCCCGCAGTCCGCGGGACAGTATGGGATACGTGCAGTACTTC. The rearrangement links TRBV27 to TRBJ2-7; maybe TRBD1 (7 bases). Germline CDR1 reads MNHEY; CDR2 reads SMNVEV (reference sequence). CDR3 length: 15 residues.